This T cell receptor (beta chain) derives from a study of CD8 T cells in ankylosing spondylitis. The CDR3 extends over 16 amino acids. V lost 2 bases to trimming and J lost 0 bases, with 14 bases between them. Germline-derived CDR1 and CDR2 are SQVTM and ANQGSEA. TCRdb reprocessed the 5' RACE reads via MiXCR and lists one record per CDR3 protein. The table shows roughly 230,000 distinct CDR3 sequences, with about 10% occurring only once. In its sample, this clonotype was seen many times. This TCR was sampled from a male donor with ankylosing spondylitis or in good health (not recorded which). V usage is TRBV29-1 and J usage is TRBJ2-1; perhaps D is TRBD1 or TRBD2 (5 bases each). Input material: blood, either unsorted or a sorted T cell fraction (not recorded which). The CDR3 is CSVERGAGTSYNEQFF. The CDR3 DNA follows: TGCAGCGTTGAAAGGGGTGCAGGGACCTCCTACAATGAGCAGTTCTTC.